This TCR beta chain stems from a study of T cell changes during pregnancy in multiple sclerosis (dated by TCRdb to between 2018 and 2021). In the study overall: In women with multiple sclerosis, the researchers looked at how the T cell repertoire shifted as pregnancy progressed.

Library preparation used the immunoSEQ multiplex PCR assay. TCRdb retrieved this table from immuneACCESS and kept in-frame rearrangements only. Not all clones are present; in checked studies, unresolved V genes account for under half, and no reason is known for the remainder. In this sample the table shows 90,000 to 120,000 clones, roughly nine tenths of which occur a single time. Of the sample, less than 4% falls within the top ten clones. As for this clone: Its antigen is still unknown. There are no base qualities to consult, and no much larger clone falls within one base.

The receptor's source is a female donor with multiple sclerosis, enrolled in a pregnancy study. The starting material was peripheral blood, obtained after pregnancy.

CDR3 reads: CASSAGLLDWTGEYEQYF. DNA sequence: TGCGCCAGCAGCGCGGGCCTTCTTGATTGGACAGGGGAATACGAGCAGTACTTC. The V and J genes are TRBV5-1 and TRBJ2-7; TRBD1 aligns with 9 central bases. Reading from cysteine to phenylalanine, the CDR3 counts 18 amino acids. CDR3 DNA only is kept here, 54 bases in frame from base 1. V trim: 4 bases; J trim: 4 bases; unmatched bases: 18. The CDR1 and CDR2 encoded by the germline V gene are SGHRS and YFSETQ.